This T cell receptor (beta chain) was retrieved from a study of T cells after yellow fever vaccination. For the study at large: When fractions had low cell numbers, they were prepared with SMART-Seq v4 Ultra Low Input.

This clonotype was detected many times. Template switching by 5'RACE produced TCR cDNA, adding a universal primer site and UMIs. MiXCR was run by TCRdb on the 5' RACE reads, yielding one entry per CDR3 protein. In the table there are about 45,000 distinct CDR3 sequences, 6.8% of which are singletons. General study findings and limits: A minor fraction of clonotypes spanned both CD4 and CD8 compartments.

The CDR3 has 14 amino acids. The V gene end was trimmed by 5 bases and the J gene end by 7 bases; junction bases not matched to a gene: 4. The receptor was isolated from a man aged 30 to 39 who received the YFV17D yellow fever vaccine. The chain joins TRBV12-3 or TRBV12-4 to TRBJ2-1, with TRBD1 matching over 11 bases. Sequenced material: CD8+ T cells not binding an NS4B(214-222) dextramer, sorted from PBMCs, taken 45 days after the yellow fever booster vaccination. The CDR3: CASSDRDRGNEQFF. In DNA form, the CDR3 reads TGTGCCAGCAGTGACCGGGACAGGGGGAATGAGCAGTTCTTC.